Shown below are 22 T cell receptor beta chains from a single sample sequenced in a study of OX40 agonist ivuxolimab in advanced cancers. Generated by immunoSEQ multiplex PCR, the TCRdb table keeps only in-frame clones and is missing some. The sample carries about 94,000 clones, 87% recorded once. The sequences come from CD4+ or CD8+ T cells sorted from blood, collected in a trial of the OX40 agonist ivuxolimab. The receptors were gathered from an adult with an advanced solid tumor such as melanoma, head and neck, liver or kidney cancer.

V usage is TRBV5-1 and J usage is TRBJ1-2; D is perhaps TRBD1 (6 bases). Trimming took off 3 bases at V and 4 bases at J, with 22 bases between the two ends. The CDR3 contains 17 residues. CDR1 and CDR2 (germline): SGHRS, YFSETQ. CDR3 protein: CASSSGTGLAGVYGYTF. The CDR3, as DNA: TGCGCCAGCAGCTCAGGTACAGGGCTGGCGGGTGTCTATGGCTACACCTTC.

In DNA form, the CDR3 reads TGCAGCGTTCTGTCCAGTCAAGCTAACTATGGCTACACCTTC. This gives the protein CSVLSSQANYGYTF. The chain recombines TRBV29-1 with TRBJ1-2; D is ambiguous. V was shortened by 5 bases and J by 0 bases, with 13 bases between the two germline ends. CDR1 SQVTM and CDR2 ANQGSEA come from the germline V gene. The CDR3 has 14 amino acids.

This clone appeared once. The chain combines TRBV30 with TRBJ1-3; D uncertain. In germline, CDR1 is GTSNPN, CDR2 SVGIG (reference sequence). CDR3 length: 14 amino acids. Trimming shortened V by 1 base and J by 2 bases, and 9 bases separated the two germline ends. The CDR3 sequence: CAWSAPYPGNTIYF. The CDR3 nucleotides read TGTGCCTGGAGTGCCCCGTATCCTGGAAACACCATATATTTT.

This chain uses TRBV25-1 with TRBJ2-2; 8 bases line up with TRBD1. J was trimmed by 2 bases and V by 7 bases; bases with no gene match: 9. This CDR3 has 16 residues. CDR1 is MGHDK and CDR2 is SYGVNS in the germline V gene. The CDR3 loop reads CASTPKTGANTGELFF. In DNA, the CDR3 is TGTGCCAGCACCCCCAAGACAGGGGCAAACACCGGGGAGCTGTTTTTT.

The rearrangement links TRBV19 to TRBJ2-7, with TRBD2 matching over 9 bases. With V trimmed by 3 bases and J by 3 bases, 12 bases remained unmatched. CDR1 and CDR2 (germline): LNHDA, SQIVND (reference sequence). CDR3 length: 17 amino acids. The CDR3 sequence: CASSIPLRRGGIYEQYF. The CDR3 bases are TGTGCCAGTAGTATCCCCTTGAGGCGGGGGGGTATCTACGAGCAGTACTTC. The full variable domain, its missing parts supplied by reference TRBV19 and TRBJ2-7, is DGGITQSPKYLFRKEGQNVTLSCEQNLNHDAMYWYRQDPGQGLRLIYYSQIVNDFQKGDIAEGYSVSREKKESFPLTVTSAQKNPTAFYLCASSIPLRRGGIYEQYFGPGTRLTVT.

This clone was seen more than once but under ten times. V usage is TRBV10-1 and J usage is TRBJ2-7; TRBD2 might be the D (6 bases). Trimming pared 10 bases from V and 0 bases from J, leaving 16 bases between. The CDR3 sequence is 14 residues long. Looked up from germline, CDR1 is WNHNN and CDR2 is SYGVQD (reference sequence). The CDR3 spells CAKGLPVGSYEQYF. The CDR3 region has the DNA TGCGCCAAAGGACTACCAGTCGGCTCCTACGAGCAGTACTTC.

This clone was observed a few times. This chain joins TRBV9 and TRBJ1-1, with D perhaps matching TRBD1 (6 bases). Trimming took off 4 bases at V and 11 bases at J, with 12 bases between the two ends. This CDR3 comprises 11 residues. The germline V gene encodes CDR1 SGDLS and CDR2 YYNGEE. In DNA, the CDR3 is TGTGCCAGCAGCCCGAACAGGGCCGCTTTCTTT. It is translated as CASSPNRAAFF.

The CDR3 loop is CASTTRQGAVETQYF. The CDR3 DNA sequence: TGTGCCAGCACCACCAGACAGGGGGCGGTGGAGACCCAGTACTTC. The chain links TRBV27 to TRBJ2-5; 10 nucleotides match TRBD1. From germline, CDR1 is MNHEY and CDR2 SMNVEV (reference sequence). V gave up 7 bases and J gave up 5 bases; unmatched junction bases: 10. This CDR3 spans 15 amino acids.

This clone occurred once. The V call is TRBV12-5, the J call TRBJ2-2, with a possible D match to TRBD1 (6 bases). Germline CDR1 reads LGHNT; CDR2 reads FRNRAP. This CDR3 is 15 amino acids long. The V gene lost 0 bases and the J gene lost 5 bases, with 10 bases spanning the gap. The CDR3 DNA reads as TGTGCTAGTGGTTTGGTTACAGGGCGTACCGGGGAGCTGTTTTTT. This encodes CASGLVTGRTGELFF.

In regard to this clone: Other nucleotide sequences from this sample produce the same CDR3. CDR3 DNA sequence: TGCGCCAGCAGCCAAGAGTCCCAGGATCCTAACTATGGCTACACCTTC. Encoded protein: CASSQESQDPNYGYTF. V is TRBV4-1 and J is TRBJ1-2; D gene ambiguous. Between the trimmed V and J ends, which lost 0 bases and 0 bases, there was a span of 11 bases. Germline V lookup: CDR1 MGHRA, CDR2 YSYEKL. The CDR3 has 16 residues.

This chain connects TRBV27 to TRBJ2-1; maybe TRBD1 (6 bases). Trimming cost V 4 bases and J 8 bases, with 15 bases left between them. The germline CDR1 and CDR2 sequences are MNHEY and SMNVEV (reference sequence). The CDR3 contains 14 residues. CDR3 nucleotides: TGTGCCAGCAGTTCAGGGGTTGCGTATTATGAGCAGTTCTTC. Amino acid sequence: CASSSGVAYYEQFF.

The J gene is TRBJ1-2, the V gene TRBV30, with D hard to call. The CDR3 is 12 residues long. V gave up 2 bases and J gave up 8 bases, with 12 bases separating them. CDR1 GTSNPN and CDR2 SVGIG come from the germline V gene (reference sequence). The CDR3 nucleotides read TGTGCCTGGAGTTCTCTACTTTGGGGCTACACCTTC. Translated: CAWSSLLWGYTF.

This chain joins TRBV30 and TRBJ1-2; perhaps TRBD1 as D (5 bases). With 2 bases removed from V and 4 bases from J, the gap between germline ends came to 14 bases. The germline gives CDR1 GTSNPN, CDR2 SVGIG (reference sequence). The CDR3 consists of 14 residues. CDR3 sequence: CAWSNTGTPYGYTF. The CDR3 coding sequence is TGTGCCTGGAGTAATACAGGAACTCCCTATGGCTACACCTTC.

The chain couples TRBV5-6 to TRBJ2-7; D may match TRBD1 or TRBD2 (5 bases each). The ends were cut back, 4 bases at V and 6 bases at J, with 14 bases in the middle. The CDR3 totals 13 residues. Germline V CDR1 and CDR2: SGHDT, YYEEEE. The CDR3 DNA is TGTGCCAGCAGCCAGGGACGTGGGGGCGAGCAGTACTTC. This translates into CASSQGRGGEQYF. Full variable domain (missing parts from reference TRBV5-6 and TRBJ2-7): DAGVTQSPTHLIKTRGQQVTLRCSPKSGHDTVSWYQQALGQGPQFIFQYYEEEERQRGNFPDRFSGHQFPNYSSELNVNALLLGDSALYLCASSQGRGGEQYFGPGTRLTVT.

Only a few counts were recorded for this clone. The chain couples TRBV9 to TRBJ2-2, with 9 positions matching TRBD2. CDR1 is SGDLS and CDR2 is YYNGEE in the germline V gene. V lost 2 bases to trimming and J lost 6 bases; unmatched junction nucleotides: 17. CDR3 length: 19 residues. The CDR3 coding sequence is TGTGCCAGCAGCGTCATACCTGGCGGGGGGGCCGCAGTGGCCGGGGAGCTGTTTTTT. Translation: CASSVIPGGGAAVAGELFF.

With respect to this clone: Other DNA sequences in this sample translate to the same CDR3. The chain links TRBV27 to TRBJ1-2; 9 positions agree with TRBD1. The CDR3 contains 13 residues. The V segment lost 9 bases and the J segment 2 bases; nucleotides outside the gene matches: 4. The germline gives CDR1 MNHEY, CDR2 SMNVEV (reference sequence). CDR3 sequence: CASGDRANYGYTF. CDR3 in DNA: TGTGCCAGTGGGGACAGGGCGAACTATGGCTACACCTTC.

The rearrangement uses TRBV6-5 and TRBJ2-7; 7 bases line up with TRBD1. The CDR3 is 14 residues long. Losses at the gene ends were 0 bases for V and 3 bases for J; bases not matched to a gene: 2. CDR1 is MNHEY, CDR2 SVGAGI, per germline. CDR3 loop: CASSYSTGLYEQYF. CDR3 coding DNA: TGTGCCAGCAGTTACTCGACAGGGCTCTACGAGCAGTACTTC.

This rearrangement joins TRBV18 to TRBJ1-1; possibly TRBD1 for D (6 bases). V was clipped by 3 bases and J by 8 bases, with 13 bases between them. CDR3 length: 13 amino acids. In germline, CDR1 is KGHSH, CDR2 LQKENI. CDR3 region: CASSPGANLEAFF. CDR3 coding DNA: TGTGCCAGCTCACCGGGGGCAAATTTAGAAGCTTTCTTT.

V is TRBV6-5 and J is TRBJ1-3; D unclear. CDR1 is MNHEY and CDR2 is SVGAGI in the germline V gene. V was pared by 7 bases and J by 1 base, with 8 bases between. This CDR3 is 13 amino acids long. CDR3 sequence (DNA): TGTGCCAGCACCCCGCCGTCTGGAAACACCATATATTTT. Translated, it gives CASTPPSGNTIYF.

The chain couples TRBV2 to TRBJ2-3; D remains unclear. The CDR3 spans 13 residues. Germline-derived CDR1 and CDR2 are SNHLY and FYNNEI. V was shortened by 6 bases and J by 6 bases, with 13 bases between the two germline ends. The CDR3 nucleotides are TGTGCCAGCAGCAACCACATGCTGGATACGCAGTATTTT. Protein sequence: CASSNHMLDTQYF.

This chain connects TRBV19 to TRBJ2-5, with a tentative D call TRBD1 (5 bases). CDR1 and CDR2 (germline): LNHDA, SQIVND (reference sequence). V lost 8 bases to trimming and J lost 1 base, with 14 bases between them. CDR3 size: 14 residues. The CDR3 loop is CASANDRLQETQYF. CDR3 nucleotides: TGTGCCAGTGCGAACGACAGACTCCAAGAGACCCAGTACTTC.

Here the CDR3 DNA reads TGTGCCAGCAGCCGACTAGCCCTGAGCACAGATACGCAGTATTTT. This sequence encodes CASSRLALSTDTQYF. The chain links TRBV27 to TRBJ2-3; 7 nucleotides line up with TRBD2. Germline lookup yields CDR1 MNHEY and CDR2 SMNVEV (reference sequence). Trimming took 6 bases from V and 0 from J; bases not matched to a gene: 6. This CDR3 spans 15 amino acids.